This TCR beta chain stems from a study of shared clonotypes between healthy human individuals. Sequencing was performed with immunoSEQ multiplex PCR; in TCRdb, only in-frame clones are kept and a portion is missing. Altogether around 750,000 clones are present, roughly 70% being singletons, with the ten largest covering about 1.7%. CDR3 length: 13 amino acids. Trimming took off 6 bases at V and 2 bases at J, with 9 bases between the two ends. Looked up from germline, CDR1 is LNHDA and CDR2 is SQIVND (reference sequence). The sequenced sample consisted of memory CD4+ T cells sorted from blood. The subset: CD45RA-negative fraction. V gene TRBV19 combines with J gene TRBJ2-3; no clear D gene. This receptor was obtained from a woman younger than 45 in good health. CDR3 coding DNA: TGTGCCAGTAGCGGAGCTTACACAGATACGCAGTATTTT. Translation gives CASSGAYTDTQYF.